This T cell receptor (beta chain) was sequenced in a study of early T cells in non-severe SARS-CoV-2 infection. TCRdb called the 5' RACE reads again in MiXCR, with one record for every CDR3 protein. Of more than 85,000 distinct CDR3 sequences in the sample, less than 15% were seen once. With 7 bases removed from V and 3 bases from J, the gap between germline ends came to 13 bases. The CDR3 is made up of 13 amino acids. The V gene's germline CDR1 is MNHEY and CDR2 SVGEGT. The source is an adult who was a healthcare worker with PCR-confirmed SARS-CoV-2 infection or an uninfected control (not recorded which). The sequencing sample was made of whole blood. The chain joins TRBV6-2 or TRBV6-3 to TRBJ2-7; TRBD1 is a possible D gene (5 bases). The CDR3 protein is CASNDPGYYEQYF. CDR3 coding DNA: TGTGCCAGCAATGACCCAGGGTACTACGAGCAGTACTTC.